This T cell receptor beta chain was documented in a study of glioma-infiltrating T cells. The iRepertoire nested amplicon-rescue multiplex PCR amplified TCR alpha and beta CDR3s from RNA. TCRdb ran MiXCR on the multiplex PCR reads and lists one entry per CDR3 protein. The sample yields 160,000 or so distinct CDR3 sequences, around 40% seen once. This clonotype was counted between two and nine times. V shed 5 bases and J shed 3 bases, with 3 bases lying between them. The CDR3 contains 11 residues. The rearrangement joins TRBV12-3 or TRBV12-4 to TRBJ2-3; D gene uncertain. The sequencing input was glioma tissue, nonneoplastic brain tissue, or PBMCs (not recorded which). The clonotype originates from a human donor with low-grade glioma or glioblastoma, undergoing nonglioma brain surgery, or in good health (not recorded which). CDR3 region: CASSVTDTQYF. The CDR3 region has the DNA TGTGCCAGCAGTGTAACAGATACGCAGTATTTT.